Below are 19 T cell receptor beta chains sequenced from a single sample in a study of blood T cell repertoires in COVID-19. Data came from immunoSEQ multiplex PCR; TCRdb stores just in-frame clones and leaves some out. Counted here are 200,000 to 250,000 clones, about 90% occurring once; the ten biggest clones make up roughly 6.3%. Input material: peripheral blood. The receptors here all came from a man aged 60-69 years with acute or convalescent COVID-19.

This clone was detected only once. For the CDR3, the DNA is TGCAGCGTTCTTGACAAGACAGCCTCTGGGGCCAACGTCCTGACTTTC. Translated, it gives CSVLDKTASGANVLTF. The gene calls are TRBV29-1 and TRBJ2-6, with D possibly matching TRBD1 (5 bases). The CDR3 has 16 residues. From germline, CDR1 is SQVTM and CDR2 ANQGSEA. V dropped 5 bases and J dropped 0 bases, with 14 bases sitting between them.

The rearrangement joins TRBV15 to TRBJ1-1, with D unclear. Trimming removed 1 base at V and 3 bases at J, with 6 bases between. This CDR3 has 13 amino acids. CDR1 and CDR2 from the germline V gene are LNHNV and YYDKDF (reference sequence). CDR3 nucleotides: TGTGCCACCAGCAGAGGGCGGTACACTGAAGCTTTCTTT. This gives the protein CATSRGRYTEAFF.

Of note for this clone: The same CDR3 also results from other DNA sequences found in this sample. The chain carries TRBV9 and TRBJ2-2; D not resolved. CDR1 is SGDLS and CDR2 is YYNGEE in the germline V gene. The length of the CDR3 is 14 residues. V lost 0 bases and J lost 5, with 8 bases in between. The CDR3 nucleotides are TGTGCCAGCAGCGTAGGAGTTGATACCGGGGAGCTGTTTTTT. Protein: CASSVGVDTGELFF.

This chain links TRBV7-2 with TRBJ2-2, with D maybe TRBD2 (6 bases). The ends were cut back, 0 bases at V and 5 bases at J, with 10 bases in the middle. Germline V gene lookup returns CDR1 SGHTA and CDR2 FQGNSA. The CDR3 spans 15 residues. The CDR3 region is CASSLAGGTTGELFF. CDR3 nucleotide sequence: TGTGCCAGCAGCTTAGCTGGCGGGACTACCGGGGAGCTGTTTTTT.

V usage is TRBV28 and J usage is TRBJ1-5, with 8 positions matching TRBD1. Germline CDR1 is MDHEN and CDR2 is SYDVKM. Trimming cost V 4 bases and J 2 bases; bases outside gene matches: 1. The CDR3 is made up of 14 amino acids. CDR3 loop: CASSSGQGNQPQHF. In nucleotides, the CDR3 is TGTGCCAGCAGTTCGGGACAGGGCAATCAGCCCCAGCATTTT.

This clone was observed a single time. Written as DNA, the CDR3 is TGTGCCAGCAGCCTCGAGGCTACGGGCACCGGGGAGCTGTTTTTT. Translation: CASSLEATGTGELFF. This sequence joins TRBV6-5 and TRBJ2-2; D ambiguous. Trimming cost V 6 bases and J 4 bases, with 15 bases left between them. CDR1 is MNHEY, CDR2 SVGAGI, per germline. This CDR3 contains 15 residues.

The genes are TRBV28 and TRBJ2-1; possible D gene TRBD2, 6 bases. Looked up from germline, CDR1 is MDHEN and CDR2 is SYDVKM. The CDR3 has 12 residues. Trimming stripped 5 bases from V and 14 bases from J, with 16 bases between. The CDR3 loop is CASSPGTSEKFF. The CDR3 coding sequence is TGTGCCAGCAGTCCGGGGACTTCCGAAAAGTTCTTC.

The chain carries TRBV19 and TRBJ1-5, with TRBD1 matching over 10 bases. Germline CDR1 is LNHDA and CDR2 is SQIVND (reference sequence). Unmatched junction bases numbered 7, after V lost 8 bases and J lost 15 bases. The length of the CDR3 is 11 residues. CDR3 in amino acids: CASSDRGLPHF. The CDR3 region has the DNA TGTGCCAGTTCAGACAGGGGGCTCCCGCATTTT. Using reference TRBV19 and TRBJ1-5 for the parts outside the CDR3, the full variable domain is DGGITQSPKYLFRKEGQNVTLSCEQNLNHDAMYWYRQDPGQGLRLIYYSQIVNDFQKGDIAEGYSVSREKKESFPLTVTSAQKNPTAFYLCASSDRGLPHFGDGTRLSIL.

The chain recombines TRBV20-1 with TRBJ2-3, with D maybe TRBD2 (5 bases). The CDR3 runs to 10 residues. Germline V gene sequence: CDR1 DFQATT, CDR2 SNEGSKA (reference sequence). Trimming left V 6 bases short and J 10 bases short, with 11 bases between. CDR3 loop: CSADSDAQYF. The CDR3 region has the DNA TGCAGTGCAGATAGCGATGCGCAGTATTTT.

This chain connects TRBV18 to TRBJ2-7, with D possibly matching TRBD2 (7 bases). The CDR3 spans 18 residues. The ends were cut back, 1 base at V and 4 bases at J, with 23 bases in the middle. Germline-derived CDR1 and CDR2 are KGHSH and LQKENI. CDR3 DNA: TGTGCCAGCTCACCACTAAAAGGGGGGGGAGAGGCGTCTTACGAGCAGTACTTC. Amino acid sequence: CASSPLKGGGEASYEQYF.

The chain couples TRBV27 to TRBJ1-2, with 8 bases lining up with TRBD1. The CDR3 contains 14 residues. Trimming at V came to 3 bases and at J to 2 bases, leaving 2 bases not matched to a gene. From germline, CDR1 is MNHEY and CDR2 SMNVEV (reference sequence). CDR3 loop: CASSLSGGNYGYTF. The CDR3 bases are TGTGCCAGCAGTTTGTCAGGGGGCAACTATGGCTACACCTTC.

This chain links TRBV18 with TRBJ1-6; 9 positions match TRBD1. Germline values: CDR1 KGHSH, CDR2 LQKENI. The trim removed 9 bases at V and 0 bases at J, leaving 9 bases unmatched. This CDR3 region has 17 residues. This CDR3 reads CARHKGTGSSYNSPLHF. DNA for the CDR3: TGTGCCAGACACAAGGGGACAGGGAGCTCCTATAATTCACCCCTCCACTTT. Drawing the rest from reference TRBV18 and TRBJ1-6, the complete variable domain is NAGVMQNPRHLVRRRGQEARLRCSPMKGHSHVYWYRQLPEEGLKFMVYLQKENIIDESGMPKERFSAEFPKEGPSILRIQQVVRGDSAAYFCARHKGTGSSYNSPLHFGNGTRLTVT.

The rearrangement joins TRBV7-8 to TRBJ1-5, with 7 bases identical to TRBD1. Germline V gene sequence: CDR1 SGHVS, CDR2 FQNEAQ. This CDR3 has 15 amino acids. Losses at the gene ends were 5 bases for V and 2 bases for J; bases not matched to a gene: 6. CDR3 DNA sequence: TGTGCCAGCAGCGCAGACAGGGCTGGCAATCAGCCCCAGCATTTT. Translated: CASSADRAGNQPQHF.

The CDR3 DNA sequence: TGTGCCAGCAGCTTGGGAGATCCGAGCACAGATACGCAGTATTTT. Its translation is CASSLGDPSTDTQYF. V and J are TRBV5-6 and TRBJ2-3; D gene ambiguous. The CDR3 runs to 15 residues. V gave up 0 bases and J gave up 0 bases, with 8 bases separating them. Germline CDR1 reads SGHDT; CDR2 reads YYEEEE.

The chain recombines TRBV18 with TRBJ2-1; TRBD2 agrees at 10 bases. V lost 4 bases, J lost 4 bases, and 7 bases stayed unmatched. Germline V gives CDR1 KGHSH, CDR2 LQKENI. There are 16 residues in the CDR3. The CDR3 DNA is TGTGCCAGCTCACACAAACTAGCGGGGACTTACAATGAGCAGTTCTTC. Amino acids: CASSHKLAGTYNEQFF.

This clone was recorded once. The V call is TRBV28, the J call TRBJ1-2; weak D call: TRBD1 (6 bases). This CDR3 has 14 amino acids. Deletions cut 6 bases from V and 7 bases from J, with 18 bases between. Germline CDR1 reads MDHEN; CDR2 reads SYDVKM. CDR3 protein: CASRKTGRGGGYTF. The DNA for the CDR3 is TGTGCCAGCAGAAAAACAGGGAGGGGAGGTGGCTACACCTTC.

V and J are TRBV7-8 and TRBJ2-7, with D tentatively TRBD1 (6 bases). The length of the CDR3 is 15 residues. Germline CDR1 is SGHVS and CDR2 is FQNEAQ. Trimming cost V 5 bases and J 4 bases, with 18 bases left between them. CDR3 region: CASSRGGGGRYEQYF. The CDR3 DNA reads TGTGCCAGCAGCCGAGGGGGTGGGGGCAGGTACGAGCAGTACTTC. Combining the CDR3 with reference TRBV7-8 and TRBJ2-7 gives the whole variable domain GAGVSQSPRYKVAKRGQDVALRCDPISGHVSLFWYQQALGQGPEFLTYFQNEAQLDKSGLPSDRFFAERPEGSVSTLKIQRTQQEDSAVYLCASSRGGGGRYEQYFGPGTRLTVT.

The rearrangement links TRBV2 to TRBJ2-7; the D gene is possibly TRBD1 (6 bases). This CDR3 comprises 13 residues. The V gene's germline CDR1 is SNHLY and CDR2 FYNNEI. V gave up 6 bases and J gave up 3 bases, with 12 bases separating them. The CDR3 sequence is CASRRGTHYEQYF. Here the CDR3 DNA reads TGTGCCAGCAGAAGGGGGACACACTACGAGCAGTACTTC.

The J gene is TRBJ2-7, the V gene TRBV19; D not resolved. Looked up from germline, CDR1 is LNHDA and CDR2 is SQIVND (reference sequence). The CDR3 is 12 residues long. Trimming took off 4 bases at V and 3 bases at J, with 7 bases between the two ends. As DNA, the CDR3 is TGTGCCAGTAGTAACCTAGACTACGAGCAGTACTTC. Residues: CASSNLDYEQYF. The complete variable domain, with remaining parts taken from reference TRBV19 and TRBJ2-7, reads DGGITQSPKYLFRKEGQNVTLSCEQNLNHDAMYWYRQDPGQGLRLIYYSQIVNDFQKGDIAEGYSVSREKKESFPLTVTSAQKNPTAFYLCASSNLDYEQYFGPGTRLTVT.